This entry concerns a single T cell receptor beta chain. Its antigen is unknown. CDR3 length equals 16 residues. Germline V gene sequence: CDR1 DFQATT, CDR2 SNEGSKA (reference sequence). The source of the sample is a study of T cells expressing NK-cell markers. Study results and limitations: It is unclear if expanded NKG2C-expressing clones target HCMV antigens. These same clonotypes (in several donors) also led the CD3+CD56-NKG2C+ fraction. Dominant NKG2C+ clonotypes made up roughly 1.0-7.0% of CD8+ T cells in six donors.

TCRdb reprocessed the 5' RACE reads and keeps a single row for each CDR3 protein, giving no DNA. The sample's table shows a few hundred thousand distinct CDR3 sequences. The receptor was derived from a man between 18 and 29 years old in good health. The chain recombines TRBV20-1 with TRBJ2-1; the D gene TCRdb calls, TRBD2, cannot be checked with no DNA. Specimen: blood T cells: a sorted CD56 or NKG2C T cell subset, CD4+ or CD8+ T cells, or bulk PBMC T cells (not recorded which). The CDR3 loop reads CSSRTREGPRGNEQFF.